Listed here are 13 T cell receptor beta chains from one sample, sequenced in a study of TIL therapy for anti-PD-1-resistant metastatic lung cancer. The immunoSEQ assay was v3. Sequenced by immunoSEQ multiplex PCR; TCRdb stores in-frame clones only, minus some. The data contain 25,000 to 40,000 clones, 74% of them singletons. Time point meaning: pre-treatment sample, taken before nivolumab and TIL therapy. Sequencing was performed on blood, taken at baseline. All receptors come from a woman aged 30-79 years with non-small cell lung cancer.

V and J are TRBV5-1 and TRBJ2-3; TRBD2 matches at 10 bases. V dropped 4 bases and J dropped 1; count of bases not matched to a gene: 3. The CDR3 runs 15 residues. Germline lookup yields CDR1 SGHRS and CDR2 YFSETQ. The DNA for the CDR3 is TGCGCCAGCAGCCCTGGACTAGCGGGCACAGATACGCAGTATTTT. Its protein product is CASSPGLAGTDTQYF.

J is TRBJ2-1 and V is TRBV25-1, with D possibly matching TRBD2 (6 bases). Trimming removed 0 bases at V and 7 bases at J, with 19 bases between. CDR1 is MGHDK, CDR2 SYGVNS, per germline. The CDR3 is made up of 17 amino acids. The CDR3, as DNA: TGTGCCAGCAGTGAATATGTGGGAGGTATTATTAGGAATGAGCAGTTCTTC. Its translation: CASSEYVGGIIRNEQFF.

The chain has TRBV6-5 and TRBJ2-7; tentatively, D is TRBD2 (5 bases). Trimming shortened V by 2 bases and J by 8 bases, and 19 bases separated the two germline ends. Germline loops: CDR1 MNHEY, CDR2 SVGAGI. The CDR3 is made up of 15 amino acids. For the CDR3, the DNA is TGTGCCAGCAGTTACCTGACGGACTGGGCTACGCAGCAGTACTTC. It codes for CASSYLTDWATQQYF.

This CDR3 reads CASAHTNRGAGGIYGYTF. The CDR3 region has the DNA TGTGCCAGCGCCCACACGAACCGGGGGGCAGGGGGAATCTATGGCTACACCTTC. The chain carries TRBV6-4 and TRBJ1-2; 7 bases are a match to TRBD1. This CDR3 comprises 18 residues. After removal of 8 bases from V and 4 bases from J, the junction contained 22 bases not matched to a gene. Germline CDR1 and CDR2: MRHNA and SNTAGT.

This clone came up a few times. The CDR3 here is CASGRDRSTDTQYF. The CDR3 DNA reads TGTGCCAGCGGCCGGGACAGGAGCACAGATACGCAGTATTTT. The V and J genes are TRBV2 and TRBJ2-3, with 8 bases identical to TRBD1. Germline assignment: CDR1 SNHLY and CDR2 FYNNEI. V was pared by 8 bases and J by 0 bases, with 4 bases of the junction left unmatched. The CDR3 length is 14 residues.

This clone turned up a few times. The chain joins TRBV4-1 to TRBJ2-7; the match to TRBD2 covers 9 bases. CDR3 length: 19 amino acids. Germline V gene lookup returns CDR1 MGHRA and CDR2 YSYEKL. Trimming cost V 0 bases and J 0 bases; bases outside gene matches: 12. CDR3 sequence (DNA): TGCGCCAGCAGCCAAGAACGCCTAGCGGGGCTGAGGAGCTCCTACGAGCAGTACTTC. Protein product: CASSQERLAGLRSSYEQYF.

The sample holds a few counts of this clone. V is TRBV10-2 and J is TRBJ2-7; 11 bases are a match to TRBD2. V trimming: 5 bases; J trimming: 3 bases; junction bases outside the gene matches: 6. Germline CDR1 WSHSY, CDR2 SAAADI. This CDR3 has 15 amino acids. The CDR3 DNA is TGCGCCAGCAGTTCTCTAGCGGGAGGTCTCTACGAGCAGTACTTC. This sequence encodes CASSSLAGGLYEQYF.

The DNA of the CDR3 is TGTGCCAGCAGAAGACAGGGCTTAGTCACCGGGGAGCTGTTTTTT. Its translation: CASRRQGLVTGELFF. This chain joins TRBV6-6 and TRBJ2-2; 7 bases map to TRBD1. Germline CDR1 is MNHNY and CDR2 is SVGAGI (reference sequence). Trimming at V came to 6 bases and at J to 4 bases, leaving 8 bases not matched to a gene. CDR3 length equals 15 residues.

The V and J genes are TRBV6-1 and TRBJ1-2, with 7 bases aligning to TRBD1. Germline V lookup: CDR1 MNHNS, CDR2 SASEGT. CDR3 length: 15 amino acids. V lost 3 bases to trimming and J lost 6 bases; unmatched junction nucleotides: 10. This chain's CDR3 is CASSELGRQGDGYTF. CDR3 nucleotide sequence: TGTGCCAGCAGTGAGTTAGGCCGCCAGGGGGATGGCTACACCTTC.

The chain combines TRBV7-8 with TRBJ2-7; 7 nucleotides align to TRBD1. The V gene's germline CDR1 is SGHVS and CDR2 FQNEAQ. V shed 5 bases, J shed 4 bases, and the junction held 11 bases outside the gene matches. The CDR3 is made up of 15 amino acids. The CDR3 nucleotides read TGTGCCAGCAGCCTACTAGGGGGACAGTTTTACGAGCAGTACTTC. Its protein is CASSLLGGQFYEQYF.

This clone occurred once. This chain joins TRBV12-5 and TRBJ2-1; no clear D. This CDR3 is built from 12 residues. Trimming cost V 2 bases and J 7 bases, with 6 bases left between them. The V gene's germline CDR1 is LGHNT and CDR2 FRNRAP. This CDR3 reads CASGLLTNEQFF. The CDR3, as DNA: TGTGCTAGTGGTTTGTTAACTAATGAGCAGTTCTTC. The whole variable domain, filled in from reference TRBV12-5 and TRBJ2-1, reads DARVTQTPRHKVTEMGQEVTMRCQPILGHNTVFWYRQTMMQGLELLAYFRNRAPLDDSGMPKDRFSAEMPDATLATLKIQPSEPRDSAVYFCASGLLTNEQFFGPGTRLTVL.

The chain couples TRBV7-9 to TRBJ2-1; possibly TRBD1 or TRBD2 for D (5 bases each). V was shortened by 5 bases and J by 5 bases, with 19 bases between the two germline ends. The germline V gene has CDR1 SEHNR and CDR2 FQNEAQ (reference sequence). This CDR3 is built from 16 residues. Here the CDR3 DNA reads TGTGCCAGCAGCGGGACGGGTGGGAGTACCCACAATGAGCAGTTCTTC. Its protein product is CASSGTGGSTHNEQFF.

This chain uses TRBV5-6 with TRBJ1-4, with D maybe TRBD1 (5 bases). The germline gives CDR1 SGHDT, CDR2 YYEEEE. The V and J ends lost 2 bases and 4 bases respectively, with 18 bases between them. CDR3 size: 17 residues. The CDR3 nucleotides read TGTGCCAGCAGCTTTGGCACCGGGACGGGTCGTAATGAAAAACTGTTTTTT. This encodes CASSFGTGTGRNEKLFF.